This T cell receptor beta chain stems from a study of T cell repertoires in cytomegalovirus infection. About the research overall: Both a matching HLA type and CMV infection were indicated by public TCR beta signatures. The study's findings and limits: Summed frequency of public TCR beta families distinguished CMV carriers with the relevant HLA. Predominance within the ex vivo response was attributable to HLA-C-restricted CMV-specific TCR beta clonotypes.

This CDR3 has 14 amino acids. Germline V CDR1 and CDR2: PRHDT, FYEKMQ (reference sequence). V was shortened by 1 base and J by 2 bases, with 9 bases between the two germline ends. TCRdb analysed the reads with MiXCR anew, one entry per CDR3 protein. The sample lists roughly 760,000 distinct CDR3 sequences; roughly 36% were seen once. Note on this clonotype: Its antigen remains unknown.

Sample: PBMCs. The TCR was taken from a human donor in good health (CMV status not recorded). Some clones in this sample may be carry-over from other donors' samples. The V call is TRBV13, the J call TRBJ2-7; the D gene is possibly TRBD1 (6 bases). CDR3 nucleotide sequence: TGTGCCAGCAGCTTAGTTTCAGGGGCCTACGAGCAGTACTTC. Translation gives CASSLVSGAYEQYF. Full variable domain (outside the CDR3, taken from reference TRBV13 and TRBJ2-7): AAGVIQSPRHLIKEKRETATLKCYPIPRHDTVYWYQQGPGQDPQFLISFYEKMQSDKGSIPDRFSAQQFSDYHSELNMSSLELGDSALYFCASSLVSGAYEQYFGPGTRLTVT.